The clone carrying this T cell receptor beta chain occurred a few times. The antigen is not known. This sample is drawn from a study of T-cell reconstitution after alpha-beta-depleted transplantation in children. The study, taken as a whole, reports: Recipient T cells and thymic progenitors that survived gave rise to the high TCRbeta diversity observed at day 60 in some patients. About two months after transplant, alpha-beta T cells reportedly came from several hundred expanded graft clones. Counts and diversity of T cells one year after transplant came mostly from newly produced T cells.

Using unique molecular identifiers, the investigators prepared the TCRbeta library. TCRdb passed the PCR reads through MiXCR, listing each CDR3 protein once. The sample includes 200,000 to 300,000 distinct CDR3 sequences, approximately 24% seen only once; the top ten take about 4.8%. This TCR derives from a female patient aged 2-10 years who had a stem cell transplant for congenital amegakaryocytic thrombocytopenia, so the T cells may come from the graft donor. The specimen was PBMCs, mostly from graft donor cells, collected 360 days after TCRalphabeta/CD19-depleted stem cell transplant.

For the CDR3, the DNA is TGTGCCAGCAAAACCGGGACAGACAATGAGCAGTTCTTC. Protein product: CASKTGTDNEQFF. This chain links TRBV28 with TRBJ2-1, with 7 positions matching TRBD1. Germline V gives CDR1 MDHEN, CDR2 SYDVKM. Unmatched junction bases numbered 5, after V lost 7 bases and J lost 5 bases. This CDR3 contains 13 residues.